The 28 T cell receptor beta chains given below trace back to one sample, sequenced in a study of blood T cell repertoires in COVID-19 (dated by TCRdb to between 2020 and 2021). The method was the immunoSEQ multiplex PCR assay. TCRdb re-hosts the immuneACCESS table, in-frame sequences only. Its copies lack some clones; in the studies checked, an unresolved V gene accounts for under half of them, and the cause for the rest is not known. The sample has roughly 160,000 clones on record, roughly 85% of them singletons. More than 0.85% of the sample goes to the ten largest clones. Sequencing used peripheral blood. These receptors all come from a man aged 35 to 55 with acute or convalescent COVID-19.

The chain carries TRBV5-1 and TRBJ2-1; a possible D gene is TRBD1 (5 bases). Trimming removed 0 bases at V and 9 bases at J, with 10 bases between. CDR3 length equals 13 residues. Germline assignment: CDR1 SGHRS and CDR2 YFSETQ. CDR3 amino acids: CASSLVLGVEQFF. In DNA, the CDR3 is TGCGCCAGCAGCTTGGTTCTAGGGGTTGAGCAGTTCTTC.

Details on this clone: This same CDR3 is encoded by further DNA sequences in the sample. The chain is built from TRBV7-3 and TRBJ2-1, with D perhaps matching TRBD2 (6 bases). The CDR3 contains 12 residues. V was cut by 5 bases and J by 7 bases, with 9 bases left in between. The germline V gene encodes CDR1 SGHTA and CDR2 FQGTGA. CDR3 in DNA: TGTGCCAGCAGCCATGGGGGGAATGAGCAGTTCTTC. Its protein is CASSHGGNEQFF.

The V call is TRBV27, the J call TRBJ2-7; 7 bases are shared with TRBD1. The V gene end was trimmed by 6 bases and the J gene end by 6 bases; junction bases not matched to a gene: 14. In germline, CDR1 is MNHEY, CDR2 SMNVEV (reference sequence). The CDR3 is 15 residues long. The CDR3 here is CASSPRTGSPGEQYF. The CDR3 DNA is TGTGCCAGCAGCCCCCGGACAGGCTCTCCGGGCGAGCAGTACTTC.

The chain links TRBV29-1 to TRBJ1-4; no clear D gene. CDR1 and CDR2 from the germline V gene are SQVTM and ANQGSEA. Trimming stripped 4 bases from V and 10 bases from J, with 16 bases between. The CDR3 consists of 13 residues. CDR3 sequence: CSVGSSPPGKLFF. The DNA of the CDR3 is TGCAGCGTTGGGTCCTCACCGCCGGGAAAACTGTTTTTT.

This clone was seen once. The CDR3 DNA reads as TGTGCCAGCAGTGACGGCCCCAGGGGCTATGGCTACACCTTC. This gives the protein CASSDGPRGYGYTF. The rearrangement joins TRBV6-4 to TRBJ1-2, with a possible D match to TRBD1 (6 bases). Per the germline V gene, CDR1 is MRHNA and CDR2 is SNTAGT. V was cut by 2 bases and J by 4 bases, with 11 bases left in between. The CDR3 is 14 amino acids.

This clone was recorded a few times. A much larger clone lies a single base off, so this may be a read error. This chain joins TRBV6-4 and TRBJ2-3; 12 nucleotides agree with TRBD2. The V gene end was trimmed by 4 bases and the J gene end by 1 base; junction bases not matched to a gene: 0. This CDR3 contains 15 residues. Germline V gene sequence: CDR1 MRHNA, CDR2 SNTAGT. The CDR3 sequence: CASSGTSGGTDTQYF. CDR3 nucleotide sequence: TGTGCCAGCAGTGGGACTAGCGGGGGCACAGATACGCAGTATTTT.

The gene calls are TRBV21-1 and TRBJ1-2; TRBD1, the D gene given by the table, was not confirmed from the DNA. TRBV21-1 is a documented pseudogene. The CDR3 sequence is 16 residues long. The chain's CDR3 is CASSKRGRGQRTGYTF. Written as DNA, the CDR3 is TGTGCCAGCAGCAAAAGGGGTAGAGGACAGCGGACAGGCTACACCTTC.

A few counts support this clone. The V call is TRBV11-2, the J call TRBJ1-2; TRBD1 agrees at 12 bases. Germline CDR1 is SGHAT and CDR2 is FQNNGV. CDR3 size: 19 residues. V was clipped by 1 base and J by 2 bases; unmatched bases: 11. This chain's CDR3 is CASSLAPGTGGLFNYGYTF. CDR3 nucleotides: TGTGCCAGCAGCTTAGCCCCCGGGACAGGGGGCCTCTTCAACTATGGCTACACCTTC.

This CDR3 reads CASSPVQAGKAFF. The CDR3 DNA is TGTGCCAGCTCACCAGTACAGGCGGGGAAAGCTTTCTTT. This chain links TRBV18 with TRBJ1-1; D is perhaps TRBD1 (5 bases). The germline CDR1 and CDR2 sequences are KGHSH and LQKENI. The ends were cut back, 2 bases at V and 9 bases at J, with 13 bases in the middle. The CDR3 is 13 amino acids.

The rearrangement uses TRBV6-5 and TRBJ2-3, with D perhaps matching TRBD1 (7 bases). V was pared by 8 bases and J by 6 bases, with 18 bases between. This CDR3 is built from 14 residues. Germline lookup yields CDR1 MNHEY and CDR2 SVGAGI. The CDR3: CASLAGGSRDTQYF. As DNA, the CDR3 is TGTGCCAGCTTAGCAGGGGGGAGTCGTGATACGCAGTATTTT.

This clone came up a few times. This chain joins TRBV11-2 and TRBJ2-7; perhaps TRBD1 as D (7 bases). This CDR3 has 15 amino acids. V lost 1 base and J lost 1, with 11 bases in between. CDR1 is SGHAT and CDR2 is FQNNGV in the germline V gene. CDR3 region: CASSLGAGGSYEQYF. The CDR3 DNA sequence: TGTGCCAGCAGCTTAGGGGCAGGGGGGTCCTACGAGCAGTACTTC.

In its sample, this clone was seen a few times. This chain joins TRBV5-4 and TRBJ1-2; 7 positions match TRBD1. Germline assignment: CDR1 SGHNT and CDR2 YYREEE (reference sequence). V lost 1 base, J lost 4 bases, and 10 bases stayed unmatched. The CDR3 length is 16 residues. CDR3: CASSLRRVSGGYGYTF. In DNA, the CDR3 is TGTGCCAGCAGCTTGAGGAGGGTCTCAGGGGGCTATGGCTACACCTTC.

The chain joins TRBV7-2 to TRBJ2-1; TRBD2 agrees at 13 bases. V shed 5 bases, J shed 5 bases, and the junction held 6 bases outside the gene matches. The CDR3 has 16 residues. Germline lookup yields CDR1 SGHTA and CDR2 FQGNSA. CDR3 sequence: CASSTRTSGGHNEQFF. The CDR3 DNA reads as TGTGCCAGCAGCACCCGGACTAGCGGGGGCCACAATGAGCAGTTCTTC.

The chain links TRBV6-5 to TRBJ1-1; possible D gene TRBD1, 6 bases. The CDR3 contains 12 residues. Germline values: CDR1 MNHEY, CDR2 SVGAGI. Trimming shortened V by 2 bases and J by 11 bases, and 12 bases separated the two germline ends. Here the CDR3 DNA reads TGTGCCAGCAGTTACGGCGCGGGGGCGGCTTTCTTT. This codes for CASSYGAGAAFF.

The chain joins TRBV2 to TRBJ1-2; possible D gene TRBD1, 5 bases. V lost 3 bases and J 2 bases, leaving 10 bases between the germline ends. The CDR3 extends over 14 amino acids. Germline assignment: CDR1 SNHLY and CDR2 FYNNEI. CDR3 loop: CASSENRMNYGYTF. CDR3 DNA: TGTGCCAGCAGTGAGAACAGGATGAACTATGGCTACACCTTC.

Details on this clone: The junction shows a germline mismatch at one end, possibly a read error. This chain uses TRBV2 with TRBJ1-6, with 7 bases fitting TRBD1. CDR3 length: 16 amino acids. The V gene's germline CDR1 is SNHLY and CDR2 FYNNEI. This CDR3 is CASKYGAGGYSSPLHF. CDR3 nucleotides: TGTGCCAGCAAATACGGGGCAGGGGGTTATAGTTCACCCCTCCACTTT.

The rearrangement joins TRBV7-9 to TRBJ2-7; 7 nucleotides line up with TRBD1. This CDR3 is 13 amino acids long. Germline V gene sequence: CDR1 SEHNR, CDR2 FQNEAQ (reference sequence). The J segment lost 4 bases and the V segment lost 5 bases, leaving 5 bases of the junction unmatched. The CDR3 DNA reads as TGTGCCAGCAGCGATCGACAGGGTTACGAGCAGTACTTC. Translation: CASSDRQGYEQYF. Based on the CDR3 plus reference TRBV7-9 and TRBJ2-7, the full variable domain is DTGVSQNPRHKITKRGQNVTFRCDPISEHNRLYWYRQTLGQGPEFLTYFQNEAQLEKSRLLSDRFSAERPKGSFSTLEIQRTEQGDSAMYLCASSDRQGYEQYFGPGTRLTVT.

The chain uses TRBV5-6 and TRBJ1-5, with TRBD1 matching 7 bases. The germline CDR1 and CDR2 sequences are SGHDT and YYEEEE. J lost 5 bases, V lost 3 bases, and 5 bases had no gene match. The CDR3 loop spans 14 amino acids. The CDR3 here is CASSSGQKDQPQHF. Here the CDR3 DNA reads TGTGCCAGCAGCTCGGGACAGAAAGATCAGCCCCAGCATTTT.

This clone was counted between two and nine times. CDR3 protein: CASSSGGNTEAFF. For the CDR3, the DNA is TGTGCCAGCAGTTCTGGAGGAAACACTGAAGCTTTCTTT. J is TRBJ1-1 and V is TRBV7-2, with D uncertain. The germline V gene has CDR1 SGHTA and CDR2 FQGNSA. The V gene lost 6 bases and the J gene lost 2 bases, with 10 bases spanning the gap. This CDR3 has 13 amino acids.

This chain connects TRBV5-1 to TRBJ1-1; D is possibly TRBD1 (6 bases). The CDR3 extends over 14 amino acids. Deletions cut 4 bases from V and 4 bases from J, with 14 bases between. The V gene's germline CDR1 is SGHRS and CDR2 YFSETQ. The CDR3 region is CASSLSRGSTEAFF. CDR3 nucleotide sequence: TGCGCCAGCAGCCTATCTAGGGGGAGCACTGAAGCTTTCTTT.

This CDR3 reads CASHLDRGKANYGYTF. CDR3 DNA: TGTGCCAGCCATCTTGACCGGGGGAAAGCTAACTATGGCTACACCTTC. The chain combines TRBV19 with TRBJ1-2; TRBD1 might be the D (5 bases). Germline-derived CDR1 and CDR2 are LNHDA and SQIVND (reference sequence). This CDR3 comprises 16 residues. V lost 9 bases and J 0 bases, leaving 20 bases between the germline ends.

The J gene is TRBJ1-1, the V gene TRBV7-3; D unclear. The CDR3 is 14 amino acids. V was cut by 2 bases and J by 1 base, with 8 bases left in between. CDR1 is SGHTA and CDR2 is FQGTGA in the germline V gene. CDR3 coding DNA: TGTGCCAGCAGCTTATTTGCGGAGAACACTGAAGCTTTCTTT. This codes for CASSLFAENTEAFF.

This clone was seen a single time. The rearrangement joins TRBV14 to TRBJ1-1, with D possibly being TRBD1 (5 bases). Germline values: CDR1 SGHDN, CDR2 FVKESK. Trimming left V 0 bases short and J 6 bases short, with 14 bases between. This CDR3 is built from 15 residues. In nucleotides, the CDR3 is TGTGCCAGCAGCCAAGATGGGGGACTGGGGGCTGAAGCTTTCTTT. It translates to CASSQDGGLGAEAFF.

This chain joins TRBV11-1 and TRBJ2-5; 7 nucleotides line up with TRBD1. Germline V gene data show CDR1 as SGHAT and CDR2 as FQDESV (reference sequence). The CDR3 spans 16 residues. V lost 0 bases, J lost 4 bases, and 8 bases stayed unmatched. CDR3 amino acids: CASSLATGTEGETQYF. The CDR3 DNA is TGTGCCAGCAGCTTAGCCACCGGGACAGAAGGAGAGACCCAGTACTTC.

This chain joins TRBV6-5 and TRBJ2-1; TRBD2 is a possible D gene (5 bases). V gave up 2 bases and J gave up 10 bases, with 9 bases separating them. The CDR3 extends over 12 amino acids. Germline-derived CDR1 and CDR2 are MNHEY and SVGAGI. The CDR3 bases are TGTGCCAGCAGTTACGGGTCGGGGGAGCAGTTCTTC. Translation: CASSYGSGEQFF.

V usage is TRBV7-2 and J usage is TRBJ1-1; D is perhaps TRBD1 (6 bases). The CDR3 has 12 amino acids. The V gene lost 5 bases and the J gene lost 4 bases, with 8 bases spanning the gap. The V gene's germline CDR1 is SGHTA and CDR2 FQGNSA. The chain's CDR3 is CASSMGATEAFF. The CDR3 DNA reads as TGTGCCAGCAGCATGGGGGCCACTGAAGCTTTCTTT.

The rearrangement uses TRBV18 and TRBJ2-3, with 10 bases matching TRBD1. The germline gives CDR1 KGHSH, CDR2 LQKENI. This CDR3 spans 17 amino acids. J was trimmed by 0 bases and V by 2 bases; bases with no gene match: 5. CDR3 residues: CASSPSGQGGSTDTQYF. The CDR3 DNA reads TGTGCCAGCTCACCATCAGGACAGGGGGGAAGCACAGATACGCAGTATTTT.

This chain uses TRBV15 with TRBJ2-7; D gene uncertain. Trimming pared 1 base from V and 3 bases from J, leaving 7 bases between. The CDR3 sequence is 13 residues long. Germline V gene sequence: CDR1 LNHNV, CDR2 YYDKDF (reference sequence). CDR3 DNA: TGTGCCACCAGCAGAGCGTCTAACTACGAGCAGTACTTC. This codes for CATSRASNYEQYF.